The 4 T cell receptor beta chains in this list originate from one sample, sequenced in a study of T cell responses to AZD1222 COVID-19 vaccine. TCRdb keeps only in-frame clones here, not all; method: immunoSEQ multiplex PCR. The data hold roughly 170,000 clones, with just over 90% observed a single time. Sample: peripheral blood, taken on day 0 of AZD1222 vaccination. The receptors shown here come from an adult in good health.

The CDR3 region is CASSLTGTGLNTEAFF. The CDR3 bases are TGTGCCAGCAGCTTAACAGGGACGGGCCTGAACACTGAAGCTTTCTTT. The rearrangement links TRBV7-3 to TRBJ1-1, with D perhaps TRBD1 (5 bases). The CDR3 runs 16 residues. Germline values: CDR1 SGHTA, CDR2 FQGTGA. V was pared by 0 bases and J by 0 bases, with 11 bases between.

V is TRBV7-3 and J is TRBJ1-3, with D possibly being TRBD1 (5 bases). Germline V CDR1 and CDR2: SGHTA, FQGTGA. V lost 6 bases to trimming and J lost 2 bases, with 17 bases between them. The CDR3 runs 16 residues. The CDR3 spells CASSSRGQGTGNTIYF. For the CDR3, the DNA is TGTGCCAGCAGTTCCAGAGGGCAGGGTACTGGAAACACCATATATTTT. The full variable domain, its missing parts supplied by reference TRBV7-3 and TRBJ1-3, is GAGVSQTPSNKVTEKGKYVELRCDPISGHTALYWYRQSLGQGPEFLIYFQGTGAADDSGLPNDRFFAVRPEGSVSTLKIQRTERGDSAVYLCASSSRGQGTGNTIYFGEGSWLTVV.

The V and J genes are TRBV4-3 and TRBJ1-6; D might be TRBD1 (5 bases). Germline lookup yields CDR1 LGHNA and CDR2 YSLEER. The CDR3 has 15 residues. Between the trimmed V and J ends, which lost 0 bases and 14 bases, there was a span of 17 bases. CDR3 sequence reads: CASSQEQRTFQALHF. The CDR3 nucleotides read TGCGCCAGCAGCCAAGAACAAAGGACATTTCAGGCCCTCCACTTT.

DNA for the CDR3: TGTGCCAGCAGCGCGGGGGCGGGGGGGGATACGCAGTATTTT. Amino acid sequence: CASSAGAGGDTQYF. The rearrangement joins TRBV5-4 to TRBJ2-3; 9 positions agree with TRBD2. The CDR3 is made up of 14 amino acids. With V trimmed by 4 bases and J by 6 bases, 6 bases remained unmatched. Per the germline V gene, CDR1 is SGHNT and CDR2 is YYREEE (reference sequence).